These T cell receptor beta chains were read from a single sample in a study of T cell responses to AZD1222 COVID-19 vaccine. TCRdb's copy holds only in-frame clones and misses some; the assay was immunoSEQ multiplex PCR. Of 75,000 to 90,000 clones in the sample, around 93% were seen once. The sample here was peripheral blood, taken 28 days after the second AZD1222 dose. All receptors derive from an adult who received the AZD1222 COVID-19 vaccine. The CDR3 runs from the conserved cysteine through the conserved F or W. A D gene is named only where the DNA matches it firmly. Clone size is given for some rows only: seen once, a few or many times, or a class if the clone is expanded.

clone_size	v_call	j_call	d_call	cdr3_aa	cdr3_nt
.	TRBV10-3	TRBJ1-1	.	CAISRDKNTEAFF	TGTGCCATCAGTCGGGACAAGAACACTGAAGCTTTCTTT
.	TRBV6-2/TRBV6-3	TRBJ1-1	TRBD1	CASSQGQGWTEAFF	TGTGCCAGCAGTCAGGGACAGGGTTGGACTGAAGCTTTCTTT
.	TRBV28	TRBJ2-7	.	CASSSSGHEQYF	TGTGCCAGCAGTTCCTCGGGCCACGAGCAGTACTTC
.	TRBV9	TRBJ1-2	.	CASSGGALRGYTF	TGTGCCAGCAGCGGGGGGGCCCTTAGGGGCTACACCTTC
.	TRBV5-6	TRBJ1-2	.	CASSLVTGNYGYTF	TGTGCCAGCAGCTTGGTAACAGGGAACTATGGCTACACCTTC
few	TRBV28	TRBJ1-5	.	CASSFRGNSNQPQHF	TGTGCCAGCAGTTTCCGCGGGAATAGCAATCAGCCCCAGCATTTT
.	TRBV9	TRBJ2-3	TRBD2	CASSVGSGRSTDTQYF	TGTGCCAGCAGCGTAGGAAGCGGGAGAAGCACAGATACGCAGTATTTT
.	TRBV18	TRBJ2-7	TRBD2	CASSRGLAVYEQYF	TGTGCCAGCTCACGTGGACTAGCGGTATACGAGCAGTACTTC
.	TRBV18	TRBJ1-5	TRBD1	CASSTTGNNQPQHF	TGTGCCAGCTCAACGACAGGGAACAATCAGCCCCAGCATTTT
.	TRBV27	TRBJ2-5	TRBD2	CASRPRTSGGEETQYF	TGTGCCAGCAGACCTCGGACTAGCGGAGGGGAAGAGACCCAGTACTTC
.	TRBV6-5	TRBJ2-7	.	CASREGPGLLGQYF	TGTGCCAGCAGAGAGGGACCTGGACTGCTCGGGCAGTACTTC
once	TRBV10-2	TRBJ2-3	.	CASSESGSTDTQYF	TGCGCCAGCAGTGAGTCGGGCAGCACAGATACGCAGTATTTT
.	TRBV24-1	TRBJ2-1	.	CATSDSRTISNEQFF	TGTGCCACCAGTGATAGCAGAACGATTTCCAATGAGCAGTTCTTC
.	TRBV18	TRBJ1-2	.	CASSQEYGYTF	TGTGCCAGCTCGCAGGAATATGGCTACACCTTC
.	TRBV14	TRBJ1-6	TRBD1	CASSQGDRSSYNSPLHF	TGTGCCAGCAGCCAAGGGGACAGGAGCTCCTATAATTCACCCCTCCACTTT
.	TRBV28	TRBJ1-2	.	CASSLPTLATSYGYTF	TGTGCCAGCAGTTTACCGACACTTGCCACTAGCTATGGCTACACCTTC
.	TRBV28	TRBJ1-3	TRBD1	CASSLSRDRGGRSGNTIYF	TGTGCCAGCAGTTTATCCCGGGACAGGGGGGGTAGGTCTGGAAACACCATATATTTT
.	TRBV18	TRBJ2-3	TRBD2	CASSPGLAGRADTQYF	TGTGCCAGCTCACCTGGACTAGCGGGGCGGGCAGATACGCAGTATTTT
.	TRBV5-1	TRBJ2-7	TRBD2	CASSLVAGVEQYF	TGCGCCAGCAGCTTGGTGGCGGGAGTTGAGCAGTACTTC
.	TRBV15	TRBJ2-7	.	CAPLQPYEQYF	TGTGCCCCCTTACAGCCTTACGAGCAGTACTTC
.	TRBV30	TRBJ1-1	TRBD1	CAWRYGTGTEAFF	TGTGCCTGGAGATACGGGACAGGCACTGAAGCTTTCTTT
.	TRBV2	TRBJ1-1	.	CASSVILGGAFF	TGTGCCAGCAGTGTAATCTTGGGTGGAGCTTTCTTT
.	TRBV7-9	TRBJ1-1	.	CASSLAQPGTEAFF	TGTGCCAGCAGCTTAGCCCAACCGGGTACTGAAGCTTTCTTT
.	TRBV27	TRBJ2-1	TRBD2	CASSDSGLAGGLNYNEQFF	TGTGCCAGCAGTGACTCGGGACTAGCGGGAGGGTTGAACTACAATGAGCAGTTCTTC
.	TRBV10-3	TRBJ2-7	.	CAISAPSYEQYF	TGTGCCATCAGTGCCCCTTCCTACGAGCAGTACTTC
.	TRBV6-5	TRBJ1-2	.	CASRESAGHGYTF	TGTGCCAGCAGGGAGTCAGCTGGACATGGCTACACCTTC
.	TRBV18	TRBJ1-3	.	CASSPYNLGAGNTIYF	TGTGCCAGCTCACCATATAACCTAGGGGCTGGAAACACCATATATTTT
.	TRBV4-2	TRBJ2-1	TRBD2	CASSPIAGPYNEQFF	TGTGCCAGCAGCCCAATAGCGGGACCTTACAATGAGCAGTTCTTC
.	TRBV19	TRBJ1-1	.	CASSPPSVQANTEAFF	TGTGCCAGTAGTCCCCCTTCCGTACAGGCGAACACTGAAGCTTTCTTT
.	TRBV28	TRBJ2-7	.	CASSPGNEQYF	TGTGCCAGCAGTCCGGGGAACGAGCAGTACTTC
.	TRBV7-9	TRBJ2-3	.	CASSLGLAGHTDTQYF	TGTGCCAGCAGCTTAGGTCTGGCGGGCCACACAGATACGCAGTATTTT
.	TRBV29-1	TRBJ2-1	TRBD2	CSVVPLAGYNEQFF	TGCAGCGTGGTTCCTCTAGCGGGCTACAATGAGCAGTTCTTC
.	TRBV5-1	TRBJ2-7	TRBD1	CASSLKQGAGEQYF	TGCGCCAGCAGCTTGAAACAGGGGGCCGGCGAGCAGTACTTC
.	TRBV14	TRBJ1-3	.	CASSQVNEGNTIYF	TGTGCCAGCAGCCAAGTTAACGAGGGGAACACCATATATTTT
once	TRBV4-1	TRBJ1-4	TRBD1	CASSLRQGAHEKLFF	TGCGCCAGCAGTTTAAGACAGGGGGCCCATGAAAAACTGTTTTTT
.	TRBV7-2	TRBJ2-7	TRBD2	CASSQTSGPSYEQYF	TGTGCCAGCAGCCAGACTAGCGGGCCCTCCTACGAGCAGTACTTC
.	TRBV7-9	TRBJ2-7	.	CASSLALGNEQYF	TGTGCCAGCAGCTTAGCGCTGGGGAACGAGCAGTACTTC
.	TRBV18	TRBJ2-3	.	CASSPGAEADTQYF	TGTGCCAGCTCACCAGGAGCGGAGGCAGATACGCAGTATTTT
.	TRBV4-2	TRBJ2-5	.	CASSQDRQQQETQYF	TGTGCCAGCAGCCAAGATCGGCAGCAGCAAGAGACCCAGTACTTC
.	TRBV21-1	TRBJ1-5	.	CASSKNSGPNQPQHF	TGTGCCAGCAGCAAAAATAGCGGCCCTAATCAGCCCCAGCATTTT
.	TRBV6-6	TRBJ1-3	.	CASSPEPGDTIYF	TGTGCCAGCAGCCCCGAACCGGGGGACACCATATATTTT
.	TRBV11-1	TRBJ2-5	.	CASSLLGNKETQYF	TGTGCCAGCAGCTTACTAGGGAATAAGGAGACCCAGTACTTC
.	TRBV3-1/TRBV3-2	TRBJ1-2	.	CASSHDSEGYTF	TGTGCCAGCAGCCATGACTCTGAAGGCTACACCTTC
.	TRBV4-1	TRBJ1-3	.	CASSPKMGSTGNTIYF	TGCGCCAGCAGCCCGAAGATGGGAAGTACTGGAAACACCATATATTTT
.	TRBV5-4	TRBJ2-5	.	CASSFGGQGGETQYF	TGTGCCAGCAGCTTCGGGGGACAAGGGGGAGAGACCCAGTACTTC
.	TRBV14	TRBJ2-5	TRBD2	CASSQGSGTYLETQYF	TGTGCCAGCAGCCAAGGTAGCGGGACTTACTTAGAGACCCAGTACTTC
once	TRBV2	TRBJ2-7	.	CASSESGYEQYF	TGTGCCAGCAGTGAATCCGGCTACGAGCAGTACTTC
.	TRBV12-3/TRBV12-4	TRBJ2-5	.	CASSLAGVETQYF	TGTGCCAGCAGTTTAGCAGGGGTAGAGACCCAGTACTTC
.	TRBV6-2/TRBV6-3	TRBJ2-3	TRBD1	CASSYSTKQGPFTDTQYF	TGTGCCAGCAGTTACTCGACTAAACAGGGGCCCTTCACAGATACGCAGTATTTT